These 28 T cell receptor beta chains came from one sample sequenced in a study of T cells in localized non-small cell lung cancer. Some clones are missing from TCRdb's copy, which holds only in-frame ones; the method was immunoSEQ multiplex PCR. The data hold about 26,000 clones, with over 70% observed a single time. Sequencing was performed on peripheral blood, taken before any cancer treatment. The receptor source for this set is a man between 40 and 70 years old with stage III squamous cell lung carcinoma.

The genes are TRBV2 and TRBJ1-5; D perhaps matches TRBD1 (5 bases). V shed 8 bases and J shed 7 bases, with 9 bases lying between them. Germline CDR1 is SNHLY and CDR2 is FYNNEI. CDR3 length equals 11 residues. DNA of the CDR3: TGTGCCAGCGGGACCCAACAGCCCCAGCATTTT. Translating gives CASGTQQPQHF.

The chain recombines TRBV6-6 with TRBJ2-3; a weak D match, TRBD1 (6 bases). Germline V lookup: CDR1 MNHNY, CDR2 SVGAGI (reference sequence). The V and J ends lost 0 bases and 3 bases respectively, with 13 bases between them. This CDR3 contains 16 residues. CDR3 DNA: TGTGCCAGCAGTTACTCGGGGGCCGCAGGTACAGATACGCAGTATTTT. It translates to CASSYSGAAGTDTQYF.

This chain connects TRBV5-1 to TRBJ1-2, with a weak D call TRBD1 (6 bases). With 4 bases removed from V and 7 bases from J, the gap between germline ends came to 17 bases. The CDR3 contains 14 residues. CDR1 SGHRS and CDR2 YFSETQ come from the germline V gene. CDR3 in DNA: TGCGCCAGCAGCCAAGGACAGACCGGTTTTGGCTACACCTTC. Its protein product is CASSQGQTGFGYTF.

The CDR3 here is CASSPPSRGFSGNTIYF. CDR3 coding DNA: TGTGCCAGCAGTCCACCTAGCAGGGGATTCTCTGGAAACACCATATATTTT. This chain connects TRBV28 to TRBJ1-3, with D perhaps matching TRBD1 (6 bases). Germline CDR1 MDHEN, CDR2 SYDVKM. V shed 5 bases and J shed 0 bases, with 17 bases lying between them. The CDR3 has 17 amino acids.

The table lists this clone with a few counts. CDR3 sequence: CASSASGAGETQYF. The CDR3 region has the DNA TGTGCCAGCAGCGCCTCCGGGGCGGGGGAGACCCAGTACTTC. The rearrangement joins TRBV7-3 to TRBJ2-5; possible D gene TRBD2, 6 bases. CDR3 size: 14 residues. With 5 bases removed from V and 5 bases from J, the gap between germline ends came to 15 bases. Germline CDR1 reads SGHTA; CDR2 reads FQGTGA.

The chain links TRBV5-6 to TRBJ1-4, with D hard to call. The germline CDR1 and CDR2 sequences are SGHDT and YYEEEE. The CDR3 has 16 residues. The V end was cut by 2 bases, the J end by 0 bases, with 11 bases between. CDR3 residues: CASSFIKTATNEKLFF. Written as DNA, the CDR3 is TGTGCCAGCAGCTTTATAAAGACTGCAACTAATGAAAAACTGTTTTTT.

The rearrangement joins TRBV10-3 to TRBJ2-7; D is uncertain. The CDR3 is 13 amino acids. V lost 7 bases and J 0 bases, leaving 10 bases between the germline ends. The V gene's germline CDR1 is ENHRY and CDR2 SYGVKD. The CDR3 DNA reads TGTGCCATCAAGACCGAAGACTCCTACGAGCAGTACTTC. Translating gives CAIKTEDSYEQYF.

This clone has just a few counts. V gene TRBV30 combines with J gene TRBJ1-3; TRBD1 matches 7 bases. The CDR3 contains 15 residues. J was trimmed by 0 bases and V by 3 bases; bases with no gene match: 5. Germline values: CDR1 GTSNPN, CDR2 SVGIG (reference sequence). The DNA for the CDR3 is TGTGCCTGGAGACCAGGGGGAGTCTCTGGAAACACCATATATTTT. Residues: CAWRPGGVSGNTIYF.

The chain has TRBV19 and TRBJ2-1; 8 bases fit TRBD2. After removal of 2 bases from V and 7 bases from J, the junction contained 10 bases not matched to a gene. CDR3 length: 16 residues. Germline loops: CDR1 LNHDA, CDR2 SQIVND (reference sequence). The CDR3 loop is CASSILSSGSLNEQFF. In DNA, the CDR3 is TGTGCCAGTAGTATATTGTCTAGCGGGTCCCTTAATGAGCAGTTCTTC.

V is TRBV7-9 and J is TRBJ2-3; D not certain. Per germline, CDR1 SEHNR and CDR2 FQNEAQ (reference sequence). The CDR3 length is 14 residues. Trimming took off 4 bases at V and 5 bases at J, with 13 bases between the two ends. The CDR3 bases are TGTGCCAGCAGCTCCCGTGACTTGTTAGATACGCAGTATTTT. This gives the protein CASSSRDLLDTQYF.

The genes are TRBV5-1 and TRBJ2-1; the D is unclear. Germline CDR1 reads SGHRS; CDR2 reads YFSETQ. Trimming shortened V by 0 bases and J by 5 bases, and 6 bases separated the two germline ends. CDR3 size: 13 residues. The DNA of the CDR3 is TGCGCCAGCAGCTTGGAACAGAACAATGAGCAGTTCTTC. The encoded protein is CASSLEQNNEQFF.

The gene calls are TRBV19 and TRBJ2-3; D is perhaps TRBD1 (6 bases). The CDR3 length is 18 residues. In germline, CDR1 is LNHDA, CDR2 SQIVND (reference sequence). V was shortened by 5 bases and J by 2 bases, with 23 bases between the two germline ends. The CDR3 nucleotides are TGTGCCAGTAGTTCCTCCCCCATACAGGGTTATCTCACAGATACGCAGTATTTT. Residues: CASSSSPIQGYLTDTQYF.

V gene TRBV18 combines with J gene TRBJ2-7; D call uncertain. Germline CDR1 reads KGHSH; CDR2 reads LQKENI. The CDR3 covers 13 residues. Trimming left V 8 bases short and J 2 bases short, with 13 bases between. The DNA for the CDR3 is TGTGCCAGCAGAGGAGAGACCACCTACGAGCAGTACTTC. As protein: CASRGETTYEQYF.

The chain uses TRBV19 and TRBJ2-5, with D unresolved. V gave up 3 bases and J gave up 4 bases, with 9 bases separating them. CDR1 LNHDA and CDR2 SQIVND come from the germline V gene (reference sequence). The CDR3 has 13 amino acids. The CDR3, as DNA: TGTGCCAGTAGTATCAGTGGTCTAGAGACCCAGTACTTC. Translating it yields CASSISGLETQYF.

This chain connects TRBV7-2 to TRBJ2-3; 7 positions match TRBD2. CDR1 SGHTA and CDR2 FQGNSA come from the germline V gene. The J segment lost 2 bases and the V segment lost 2 bases, leaving 4 bases of the junction unmatched. The CDR3 runs to 15 residues. CDR3 sequence: CASSLLAVATDTQYF. In DNA form, the CDR3 reads TGTGCCAGCAGCTTACTAGCGGTTGCCACAGATACGCAGTATTTT.

This chain joins TRBV27 and TRBJ1-2; TRBD1 agrees at 8 bases. This CDR3 contains 14 residues. Trimming at V came to 5 bases and at J to 2 bases, leaving 4 bases not matched to a gene. The germline gives CDR1 MNHEY, CDR2 SMNVEV (reference sequence). CDR3 amino acids: CASSPQGGNYGYTF. In nucleotides, the CDR3 is TGTGCCAGCAGTCCACAGGGGGGAAACTATGGCTACACCTTC.

The chain combines TRBV30 with TRBJ2-7; maybe TRBD2 (6 bases). This CDR3 has 11 residues. Germline CDR1 reads GTSNPN; CDR2 reads SVGIG (reference sequence). V gave up 3 bases and J gave up 7 bases, with 10 bases separating them. CDR3 amino acids: CAWRRGLEQYV. CDR3 DNA: TGTGCCTGGAGGAGGGGACTGGAGCAGTACGTC.

Remarks on this clone: Other DNA sequences in the same sample also yield this CDR3. This chain connects TRBV5-1 to TRBJ2-1; D is undetermined. The length of the CDR3 is 14 residues. Germline V gene data show CDR1 as SGHRS and CDR2 as YFSETQ. V shed 4 bases and J shed 0 bases, with 8 bases lying between them. The CDR3 spells CASSRGNSYNEQFF. In DNA, the CDR3 is TGCGCCAGCAGCAGAGGCAACTCCTACAATGAGCAGTTCTTC.

The chain carries TRBV6-5 and TRBJ1-1; 7 bases are shared with TRBD1. This CDR3 region has 13 residues. CDR1 is MNHEY and CDR2 is SVGAGI in the germline V gene. V gave up 7 bases and J gave up 0 bases; unmatched junction bases: 2. The CDR3 here is CASTQGVNTEAFF. The CDR3 DNA reads TGTGCCAGCACCCAGGGGGTGAACACTGAAGCTTTCTTT.

The gene calls are TRBV5-5 and TRBJ1-2, with D unclear. Trimming cost V 3 bases and J 4 bases, with 16 bases left between them. In germline, CDR1 is SGHKS, CDR2 YYEKEE (reference sequence). The CDR3 has 15 amino acids. The CDR3 DNA follows: TGTGCCAGCAGCTCGGGAATGGGCAGCCTCTATGGCTACACCTTC. Amino acid sequence: CASSSGMGSLYGYTF.

Here the CDR3 DNA reads TGTGCCAGCAGGTTCGGTGAAGCTTTCTTT. This codes for CASRFGEAFF. This chain uses TRBV21-1 with TRBJ1-1. TRBV21-1 is flagged as a pseudogene. The CDR3 extends over 10 amino acids.

The V gene is TRBV10-2, the J gene TRBJ2-6; unclear D gene. CDR1 is WSHSY, CDR2 SAAADI, per germline. The CDR3 has 15 residues. Deletions cut 4 bases from V and 0 bases from J, with 7 bases between. CDR3 in amino acids: CASSARSSGANVLTF. CDR3 DNA: TGCGCCAGCAGTGCAAGAAGCTCTGGGGCCAACGTCCTGACTTTC.

The chain recombines TRBV19 with TRBJ2-7; D unresolved. The CDR3 sequence is 18 residues long. Trimming took 0 bases from V and 6 from J, leaving 24 bases between them. CDR1 and CDR2 (germline): LNHDA, SQIVND (reference sequence). CDR3 sequence reads: CASSIDGPPSFGLSEQYF. The CDR3 DNA sequence: TGTGCCAGTAGTATAGATGGCCCCCCATCGTTCGGTCTCTCCGAGCAGTACTTC.

This chain uses TRBV7-2 with TRBJ1-5; 8 nucleotides line up with TRBD1. V shed 5 bases, J shed 4 bases, and the junction held 4 bases outside the gene matches. Germline CDR1 is SGHTA and CDR2 is FQGNSA. The CDR3 runs 14 residues. CDR3 coding DNA: TGTGCCAGCAGCAGCAGGACAGGGAATCAGCCCCAGCATTTT. Its translation: CASSSRTGNQPQHF.

The chain couples TRBV7-6 to TRBJ1-1; no clear D. The CDR3 is made up of 15 amino acids. The V gene lost 2 bases and the J gene lost 1 base, with 11 bases spanning the gap. CDR1 SGHVS and CDR2 FNYEAQ come from the germline V gene. The CDR3 coding sequence is TGTGCCAGCAGCTTAACGGGCCAGCAGAACACTGAAGCTTTCTTT. This gives the protein CASSLTGQQNTEAFF.

This clone has just one count. This chain connects TRBV28 to TRBJ1-2, with D uncertain. The CDR3 has 14 residues. Germline V CDR1 and CDR2: MDHEN, SYDVKM. V lost 3 bases and J lost 10, with 18 bases in between. CDR3 loop: CASSLGSRAGNYTF. The CDR3 DNA follows: TGTGCCAGCAGTTTGGGGTCTAGGGCGGGAAACTACACCTTC.

This clone was recorded a few times. This chain links TRBV19 with TRBJ2-2; no reliable D call. Between the trimmed V and J ends, which lost 8 bases and 3 bases, there was a span of 7 bases. CDR1 and CDR2 (germline): LNHDA, SQIVND (reference sequence). The CDR3 runs 12 residues. CDR3 amino acids: CASLDDTGELFF. As DNA, the CDR3 is TGTGCCAGTCTGGACGACACCGGGGAGCTGTTTTTT.

By sample share, this clone is medium-sized. The chain employs TRBV5-1 and TRBJ2-2, with D unclear. The germline CDR1 and CDR2 sequences are SGHRS and YFSETQ. Trimming cost V 0 bases and J 6 bases, with 15 bases left between them. This CDR3 has 16 residues. CDR3 DNA: TGCGCCAGCAGCTTGGCGTCTGGCTCAACGTCCGGGGAGCTGTTTTTT. It specifies CASSLASGSTSGELFF.